The 24 T cell receptor beta chains in this list originate from one sample, sequenced in a study of blood T cell repertoires in COVID-19. Libraries were prepared by immunoSEQ multiplex PCR; TCRdb keeps only in-frame clonotypes and omits some of them. The repertoire has around 180,000 clones, more than 80% of them found once; the top ten carry 9.5% to 15%. The sequencing sample was made of PBMCs or T cells enriched from blood (not recorded which). These receptor sequences come from a man in his fifties who had recovered from COVID-19.

This rearrangement joins TRBV18 to TRBJ2-5, with TRBD1 as a possible D gene (5 bases). V was trimmed by 2 bases and J by 4 bases, leaving 8 bases between them. CDR1 KGHSH and CDR2 LQKENI come from the germline V gene. The CDR3 runs to 13 residues. The CDR3 here is CASSPIQGETQYF. The CDR3 region has the DNA TGTGCCAGCTCACCAATCCAGGGAGAGACCCAGTACTTC. The full variable domain, rest sourced from reference TRBV18 and TRBJ2-5, is NAGVMQNPRHLVRRRGQEARLRCSPMKGHSHVYWYRQLPEEGLKFMVYLQKENIIDESGMPKERFSAEFPKEGPSILRIQQVVRGDSAAYFCASSPIQGETQYFGPGTRLLVL.

The rearrangement uses TRBV19 and TRBJ2-5, with 9 bases identical to TRBD1. Germline CDR1 and CDR2: LNHDA and SQIVND (reference sequence). After removal of 6 bases from V and 1 base from J, the junction contained 9 bases not matched to a gene. This CDR3 has 16 residues. The chain's CDR3 is CASRVPGQGRQETQYF. As DNA, the CDR3 is TGTGCCAGTAGGGTACCGGGACAGGGACGCCAAGAGACCCAGTACTTC. The variable domain in full, completed from reference TRBV19 and TRBJ2-5, reads DGGITQSPKYLFRKEGQNVTLSCEQNLNHDAMYWYRQDPGQGLRLIYYSQIVNDFQKGDIAEGYSVSREKKESFPLTVTSAQKNPTAFYLCASRVPGQGRQETQYFGPGTRLLVL.

In this sample, this clone turned up a few times. This rearrangement joins TRBV18 to TRBJ1-6, with 11 bases lining up with TRBD1. The CDR3 runs 15 residues. Germline values: CDR1 KGHSH, CDR2 LQKENI. The junction had 4 bases not matched to a gene; V was cut back by 6 bases and J by 6 bases. The CDR3 nucleotides are TGTGCCAGCTCCGCGGGACAGGGGGTTAATTCACCCCTCCACTTT. It translates to CASSAGQGVNSPLHF.

The chain uses TRBV30 and TRBJ1-1, with a possible D match to TRBD1 (6 bases). The germline V gene has CDR1 GTSNPN and CDR2 SVGIG (reference sequence). There are 12 residues in the CDR3. V was clipped by 8 bases and J by 5 bases, with 15 bases between them. In DNA form, the CDR3 reads TGTGCCCTGGGGCGGGGGGCGACTGAAGCTTTCTTT. It codes for CALGRGATEAFF.

In this sample, this clone turned up many times. J is TRBJ1-1 and V is TRBV10-2; D gene uncertain. This CDR3 is built from 14 residues. V dropped 9 bases and J dropped 1 base, with 15 bases sitting between them. The V gene's germline CDR1 is WSHSY and CDR2 SAAADI. CDR3 nucleotide sequence: TGCGCCAGTTGGGGAGACACCCAGAACACTGAAGCTTTCTTT. It encodes CASWGDTQNTEAFF.

The rearrangement joins TRBV5-6 to TRBJ2-3; the D gene is possibly TRBD2 (7 bases). The CDR3 has 15 amino acids. V shed 3 bases and J shed 5 bases, with 16 bases lying between them. Germline V gives CDR1 SGHDT, CDR2 YYEEEE. CDR3 amino acids: CASSSSTGGKDTQYF. CDR3 coding DNA: TGTGCCAGCAGCTCTTCTACGGGGGGCAAAGATACGCAGTATTTT.

This chain joins TRBV7-9 and TRBJ2-5, with 8 bases lining up with TRBD1. Germline trimming cut 5 bases from V and 5 bases from J; bases unmatched to any gene: 13. The CDR3 covers 16 residues. In germline, CDR1 is SEHNR, CDR2 FQNEAQ (reference sequence). In DNA form, the CDR3 reads TGTGCCAGCAGCCGAACGGACAGGGCCCGGGGGGAGACCCAGTACTTC. This codes for CASSRTDRARGETQYF.

The chain carries TRBV6-5 and TRBJ1-1; D unclear. Trimming stripped 7 bases from V and 8 bases from J, with 14 bases between. Germline V lookup: CDR1 MNHEY, CDR2 SVGAGI. This CDR3 has 12 residues. In DNA form, the CDR3 reads TGTGCCAGCACCTTGAGAGGCCTCGAAGCTTTCTTT. Protein sequence: CASTLRGLEAFF.

The chain combines TRBV10-1 with TRBJ1-5; D possibly corresponds to TRBD1 (6 bases). The CDR3 consists of 12 residues. The ends were cut back, 7 bases at V and 8 bases at J, with 12 bases in the middle. Germline CDR1 reads WNHNN; CDR2 reads SYGVQD (reference sequence). CDR3 DNA sequence: TGCGCCAGCACTGCAGGGGTAGAGCCCCAGCATTTT. As protein: CASTAGVEPQHF.

This chain links TRBV28 with TRBJ1-4; TRBD1 matches 7 bases. Losses at the gene ends were 6 bases for V and 1 base for J; bases not matched to a gene: 20. The CDR3 consists of 20 residues. CDR1 and CDR2 from the germline V gene are MDHEN and SYDVKM. This CDR3 is CASRSRDSPSPRGTNEKLFF. In DNA form, the CDR3 reads TGTGCCAGCAGGTCCCGGGACAGCCCATCTCCAAGGGGAACTAATGAAAAACTGTTTTTT.

J is TRBJ1-1 and V is TRBV11-2, with 7 bases aligning to TRBD1. The CDR3 runs to 15 residues. Germline CDR1 reads SGHAT; CDR2 reads FQNNGV. Trimming removed 2 bases from V and 5 bases from J; junction bases left unmatched: 8. The CDR3 DNA reads TGTGCCAGCAGCTTACCACAGGGGAAGGTGACTGAAGCTTTCTTT. Translated: CASSLPQGKVTEAFF.

This clone was recorded once. The chain couples TRBV11-2 to TRBJ1-2; D might be TRBD1 (6 bases). CDR3 length equals 16 residues. Germline V lookup: CDR1 SGHAT, CDR2 FQNNGV. V dropped 4 bases and J dropped 4 bases, with 19 bases sitting between them. CDR3 in amino acids: CASSSIVQGTLYGYTF. CDR3 nucleotides: TGTGCCAGCAGCTCTATCGTCCAGGGGACCCTCTATGGCTACACCTTC.

The chain carries TRBV7-9 and TRBJ1-2; weak D call: TRBD1 (6 bases). V dropped 5 bases and J dropped 4 bases, with 11 bases sitting between them. In germline, CDR1 is SEHNR, CDR2 FQNEAQ (reference sequence). The CDR3 sequence is 13 residues long. The CDR3 DNA reads TGTGCCAGCAGCGCACAGGGAACCTATGGCTACACCTTC. It yields the protein CASSAQGTYGYTF.

This clone was counted once. CDR3 coding DNA: TGTGCCAGCAGCTATGAATCCGGGACAGGCTCTCGATATGAGCAGTTCTTC. Its translation: CASSYESGTGSRYEQFF. The chain couples TRBV11-3 to TRBJ2-1; 8 nucleotides align to TRBD1. Germline V lookup: CDR1 SGHNT, CDR2 YENEEA. This CDR3 contains 17 residues. The V gene end was trimmed by 4 bases and the J gene end by 8 bases; junction bases not matched to a gene: 16.

This clone was detected ten times or more. J is TRBJ1-1 and V is TRBV27, with 7 bases aligning to TRBD1. There are 12 residues in the CDR3. From germline, CDR1 is MNHEY and CDR2 SMNVEV (reference sequence). Trimming at V came to 6 bases and at J to 5 bases, leaving 3 bases not matched to a gene. For the CDR3, the DNA is TGTGCCAGCAGACTACAGGGGACTGAAGCTTTCTTT. It encodes CASRLQGTEAFF.

The rearrangement links TRBV4-2 to TRBJ1-3; 9 positions agree with TRBD1. The CDR3 covers 15 residues. From germline, CDR1 is LGHNA and CDR2 YNFKEQ. V was pared by 1 base and J by 6 bases, with 4 bases of the junction left unmatched. The CDR3 sequence is CASSQGTGASNTIYF. The CDR3 DNA reads TGTGCCAGCAGCCAAGGGACAGGGGCGTCAAACACCATATATTTT.

The rearrangement uses TRBV6-5 and TRBJ1-2; D gene uncertain. V dropped 8 bases and J dropped 0 bases, with 7 bases sitting between them. Per germline, CDR1 MNHEY and CDR2 SVGAGI. CDR3 length: 12 residues. The CDR3 protein is CASGPSNYGYTF. The CDR3 nucleotides are TGTGCCAGCGGCCCGTCTAACTATGGCTACACCTTC.

The chain couples TRBV7-3 to TRBJ1-2; tentative D call: TRBD1 (5 bases). This CDR3 has 13 residues. CDR1 is SGHTA and CDR2 is FQGTGA in the germline V gene. The germline V and J ends were trimmed by 5 bases and 8 bases, with 15 bases remaining between them. In DNA form, the CDR3 reads TGTGCCAGCAGCCCAGGGCCCGGTCCCGGCTACACCTTC. Amino acids: CASSPGPGPGYTF.

The CDR3 here is CASSPKGADNSPLHF. The CDR3 nucleotides are TGTGCCAGCAGCCCGAAGGGAGCGGACAATTCACCCCTCCACTTT. The chain links TRBV5-4 to TRBJ1-6; no reliable D call. The ends were cut back, 4 bases at V and 7 bases at J, with 15 bases in the middle. This CDR3 has 15 amino acids. Germline CDR1 reads SGHNT; CDR2 reads YYREEE (reference sequence).

The CDR3, as DNA: TGTGCCAGCAGCTTAGAACCGGGACTAGCGGGCCAAGAGACCCAGTACTTC. Its translation: CASSLEPGLAGQETQYF. This chain connects TRBV7-9 to TRBJ2-5; 12 nucleotides align to TRBD2. The junction had 4 bases not matched to a gene; V was cut back by 1 base and J by 1 base. This CDR3 has 17 residues. Germline V gene data show CDR1 as SEHNR and CDR2 as FQNEAQ (reference sequence).

This chain joins TRBV10-3 and TRBJ1-5, with 8 bases fitting TRBD1. The V gene's germline CDR1 is ENHRY and CDR2 SYGVKD. The CDR3 is made up of 14 amino acids. Trimming at V came to 9 bases and at J to 2 bases, leaving 6 bases not matched to a gene. The CDR3 nucleotides are TGTGCCATTAGGCCAGGGGGCGGCAATCAGCCCCAGCATTTT. It is translated as CAIRPGGGNQPQHF.

The chain is built from TRBV29-1 and TRBJ1-1; D is ambiguous. Trimming removed 6 bases at V and 0 bases at J, with 11 bases between. Looked up from germline, CDR1 is SQVTM and CDR2 is ANQGSEA. This CDR3 is built from 13 residues. CDR3 DNA: TGCAGCGTAGATGGGCAGGTGAACACTGAAGCTTTCTTT. Amino acid sequence: CSVDGQVNTEAFF.

In its sample, this clone was seen once. The chain couples TRBV18 to TRBJ2-4, with D unresolved. This CDR3 has 14 residues. The ends were cut back, 2 bases at V and 3 bases at J, with 8 bases in the middle. The germline CDR1 and CDR2 sequences are KGHSH and LQKENI. The CDR3 loop is CASSPSVRKNIQYF. The CDR3, as DNA: TGTGCCAGCTCACCATCGGTACGCAAAAACATTCAGTACTTC.

The rearrangement joins TRBV24-1 to TRBJ1-4; D might be TRBD1 (5 bases). CDR1 is KGHDR and CDR2 is SFDVKD in the germline V gene. CDR3 length: 15 residues. Trimming left V 3 bases short and J 7 bases short, with 14 bases between. In DNA, the CDR3 is TGTGCCACCAGTGATCCGACAGTGGGAGGTGAAAAACTGTTTTTT. Its protein product is CATSDPTVGGEKLFF.